This T cell receptor beta chain was identified during a study of shared clonotypes between healthy human individuals. Clones were sequenced by immunoSEQ multiplex PCR, and TCRdb holds only the in-frame ones, with some missing. Of fewer than 850,000 clones in the sample, roughly 87% are singletons; the top ten hold 34%. The germline gives CDR1 SEHNR, CDR2 FQNEAQ (reference sequence). With 5 bases removed from V and 3 bases from J, the gap between germline ends came to 17 bases. The CDR3 covers 15 residues. The chain combines TRBV7-9 with TRBJ2-7; D may be TRBD1 or TRBD2 (6 bases each). The sequencing input was memory CD8+ T cells from PBMCs. Subset in this sample: CD45RO+ cells pooled with CCR7-negative TemRA cells. This TCR came from a man aged 18 to 29 in good health. Some clones in this sample may be carry-over from other donors' samples. CDR3 in amino acids: CASSRPGGGLYEQYF. In DNA form, the CDR3 reads TGTGCCAGCAGCCGCCCCGGGGGCGGACTCTACGAGCAGTACTTC.